Shown below are 3 T cell receptor beta chains from a single sample sequenced in a study of T cell clones after liver transplantation (dated by TCRdb to about 2019). The sample's time point label, decoded: pre-transplant. Library creation used the immunoSEQ multiplex PCR assay. The source is immuneACCESS, and TCRdb retained only in-frame sequences with V and J called. Part of the clones is not carried over; for the studies checked, unresolved V genes explain less than half of this, and the remainder is unexplained. The sample records 95,000 to 110,000 clones, 82% of which are singletons. The ten most abundant clones make up approximately 0.93% of the sample. The material was CD4+ T cells from blood, obtained before liver transplant. The receptors derive from a human donor who received a liver transplant.

The CDR3 region has the DNA TGTGCCAGCCGCCCCGAACCTTCTAACTATGGCTACACCTTC. Encoded protein: CASRPEPSNYGYTF. The rearrangement links TRBV6-5 to TRBJ1-2; D is uncertain. The CDR3 runs 14 residues. Trimming took off 8 bases at V and 0 bases at J, with 13 bases between the two ends. Per the germline V gene, CDR1 is MNHEY and CDR2 is SVGAGI.

This clone occurred once. This sequence joins TRBV2 and TRBJ2-4; D is unclear. Trimming pared 2 bases from V and 0 bases from J, leaving 8 bases between. The CDR3 is 15 amino acids. Germline CDR1 is SNHLY and CDR2 is FYNNEI. CDR3 sequence: CASSELVAAKNIQYF. The CDR3 DNA reads as TGTGCCAGCAGTGAATTAGTGGCAGCCAAAAACATTCAGTACTTC.

The chain recombines TRBV18 with TRBJ2-1; TRBD2 agrees at 9 bases. The CDR3 is made up of 17 amino acids. Germline V lookup: CDR1 KGHSH, CDR2 LQKENI. V shed 2 bases, J shed 8 bases, and the junction held 13 bases outside the gene matches. CDR3 nucleotide sequence: TGTGCCAGCTCACCAATGAGCGGCGGGGGGGCCGTCGATGAGCAGTTCTTC. Amino acid sequence: CASSPMSGGGAVDEQFF.